Shown below are 30 T cell receptor beta chains from a single sample sequenced in a study of T cell responses to AZD1222 COVID-19 vaccine. Profiled with immunoSEQ multiplex PCR; TCRdb holds only in-frame clones, not every one. The table records about 35,000 clones, 70% to 90% of them present only once. Sequences were derived from peripheral blood, sampled 28 days after the second AZD1222 dose. These receptors originate from an adult who received the AZD1222 COVID-19 vaccine.

In its sample, this clone was seen a few times. This rearrangement joins TRBV19 to TRBJ1-3, with 8 bases identical to TRBD1. Unmatched junction bases numbered 5, after V lost 7 bases and J lost 0 bases. There are 15 residues in the CDR3. Germline assignment: CDR1 LNHDA and CDR2 SQIVND (reference sequence). CDR3 bases: TGTGCCAGTAATTCAGGGGGCCCCTCTGGAAACACCATATATTTT. Its translation is CASNSGGPSGNTIYF.

In DNA, the CDR3 is TGTGCCAGCAGCTTTAGCGGGGAGCGCCAAGAGACCCAGTACTTC. Amino acids: CASSFSGERQETQYF. This chain connects TRBV3-1 (or the pseudogene TRBV3-2) to TRBJ2-5, with TRBD2 matching 8 bases. The CDR3 has 15 residues. Germline values: CDR1 LGHDT, CDR2 YNNKEL (reference sequence). With 5 bases clipped from V and 1 base from J, the junction kept 6 bases outside the gene matches.

This chain joins TRBV7-9 and TRBJ2-1, with 8 nucleotides matching TRBD1. The CDR3 is 15 residues long. Germline CDR1 SEHNR, CDR2 FQNEAQ (reference sequence). The V and J ends lost 4 bases and 8 bases, in that order; junction bases with no gene match: 10. CDR3 coding DNA: TGTGCCAGCAGCTCAGGGGGCGGTTTTGTATATGAGCAGTTCTTC. Protein: CASSSGGGFVYEQFF.

This clone was observed once. The chain employs TRBV10-1 and TRBJ2-1; tentative D call: TRBD2 (5 bases). Trimming cost V 3 bases and J 7 bases, with 16 bases left between them. Germline CDR1 and CDR2: WNHNN and SYGVQD (reference sequence). This CDR3 spans 15 amino acids. This chain's CDR3 is CASSDVGLTQNEQFF. DNA for the CDR3: TGCGCCAGCAGTGATGTTGGACTTACTCAGAATGAGCAGTTCTTC.

The rearrangement links TRBV19 to TRBJ1-1; 8 bases are shared with TRBD1. The germline CDR1 and CDR2 sequences are LNHDA and SQIVND (reference sequence). This CDR3 has 14 residues. V trimming: 6 bases; J trimming: 5 bases; junction bases outside the gene matches: 8. The CDR3 protein is CASSTDRGRTEAFF. DNA of the CDR3: TGTGCCAGTAGCACCGACAGGGGACGGACTGAAGCTTTCTTT.

The rearrangement links TRBV4-1 to TRBJ2-1; D remains unclear. Germline V gene data show CDR1 as MGHRA and CDR2 as YSYEKL. Trimming took 0 bases from V and 15 from J, leaving 15 bases between them. The CDR3 extends over 13 amino acids. DNA for the CDR3: TGCGCCAGCAGCCAAGATCTCGGCCGACTCGGGTTCTTC. The encoded protein is CASSQDLGRLGFF.

The rearrangement joins TRBV4-1 to TRBJ2-3; D is possibly TRBD1 or TRBD2 (5 bases each). The germline V gene has CDR1 MGHRA and CDR2 YSYEKL. This CDR3 comprises 17 residues. V was trimmed by 3 bases and J by 2 bases, leaving 18 bases between them. This CDR3 is CASSQSDSWGATDTQYF. For the CDR3, the DNA is TGCGCCAGCAGCCAGTCCGACAGCTGGGGAGCCACAGATACGCAGTATTTT.

The CDR3 reads CASSKVLLAGGDEKLFF. For the CDR3, the DNA is TGTGCCAGCAGCAAAGTCCTCTTGGCAGGGGGGGATGAAAAACTGTTTTTT. The genes are TRBV21-1 and TRBJ1-4. TRBV21-1 is reported as a pseudogene. There are 17 residues in the CDR3.

J is TRBJ1-2 and V is TRBV12-3 or TRBV12-4, with no clear D. The CDR3 contains 13 residues. V was cut by 5 bases and J by 5 bases, with 12 bases left in between. CDR3 residues: CASSPTSGYGYTF. CDR3 nucleotide sequence: TGTGCCAGCAGTCCGACAAGCGGGTATGGCTACACCTTC.

The V gene is TRBV14, the J gene TRBJ1-1; no definite D call. Trimming shortened V by 0 bases and J by 0 bases, and 14 bases separated the two germline ends. Germline CDR1 and CDR2: SGHDN and FVKESK. The CDR3 spans 17 residues. CDR3 sequence: CASSQEWVGPVNTEAFF. The CDR3 DNA sequence: TGTGCCAGCAGCCAAGAGTGGGTAGGGCCGGTGAACACTGAAGCTTTCTTT.

The chain joins TRBV7-9 to TRBJ2-7; TRBD2 aligns across 13 bases. The CDR3 is made up of 16 amino acids. V shed 4 bases and J 2 bases; nucleotides not matched to a gene: 5. From germline, CDR1 is SEHNR and CDR2 FQNEAQ (reference sequence). The CDR3 nucleotides read TGTGCCAGCAGCTCAACTAGCGGGAGGGCCCCCTACGAGCAGTACTTC. Amino acids: CASSSTSGRAPYEQYF.

V usage is TRBV19 and J usage is TRBJ2-1; perhaps TRBD2 as D (8 bases). The CDR3 is 17 amino acids. Trimming removed 7 bases from V and 7 bases from J, with 26 bases in between. Germline V gives CDR1 LNHDA, CDR2 SQIVND (reference sequence). The CDR3 DNA is TGTGCCAGTATCCATACAAGGGGGCGGGAGGCTATGAATGAGCAGTTCTTC. Encoded protein: CASIHTRGREAMNEQFF.

This sequence joins TRBV7-6 and TRBJ2-1; 7 positions agree with TRBD2. The J segment lost 4 bases and the V segment lost 2 bases, leaving 5 bases of the junction unmatched. Germline lookup yields CDR1 SGHVS and CDR2 FNYEAQ. The CDR3 runs to 15 residues. The CDR3 nucleotides read TGTGCCAGCAGCTTAAGTAGCGGGCGGTACAATGAGCAGTTCTTC. Its protein product is CASSLSSGRYNEQFF.

The chain links TRBV5-6 to TRBJ2-6; D is unclear. V lost 4 bases and J 0 bases, leaving 8 bases between the germline ends. The germline V gene has CDR1 SGHDT and CDR2 YYEEEE. This CDR3 has 15 amino acids. In nucleotides, the CDR3 is TGTGCCAGCAGCCCGGGCCTCTCTGGGGCCAACGTCCTGACTTTC. Protein sequence: CASSPGLSGANVLTF.

The V call is TRBV5-1, the J call TRBJ2-3, with TRBD2 matching over 8 bases. The CDR3 spans 15 residues. With V trimmed by 4 bases and J by 2 bases, 6 bases remained unmatched. Germline CDR1 and CDR2: SGHRS and YFSETQ. This chain's CDR3 is CASSASGSDTDTQYF. The CDR3 region has the DNA TGCGCCAGCAGCGCGAGCGGGAGCGACACAGATACGCAGTATTTT. Using reference TRBV5-1 and TRBJ2-3 for the parts outside the CDR3, the full variable domain is KAGVTQTPRYLIKTRGQQVTLSCSPISGHRSVSWYQQTPGQGLQFLFEYFSETQRNKGNFPGRFSGRQFSNSRSEMNVSTLELGDSALYLCASSASGSDTDTQYFGPGTRLTVL.

This rearrangement joins TRBV20-1 to TRBJ2-1; TRBD2 matches at 7 bases. There are 14 residues in the CDR3. CDR1 and CDR2 (germline): DFQATT, SNEGSKA (reference sequence). Unmatched junction bases numbered 5, after V lost 3 bases and J lost 3 bases. The CDR3 DNA follows: TGCAGTGCTAGTGGCGGGGGAGGCTACAATGAGCAGTTCTTC. The encoded protein is CSASGGGGYNEQFF.

V and J are TRBV28 and TRBJ1-6, with 8 bases lining up with TRBD1. CDR1 and CDR2 from the germline V gene are MDHEN and SYDVKM. This CDR3 spans 16 amino acids. Germline trimming cut 6 bases from V and 0 bases from J; bases unmatched to any gene: 4. CDR3 sequence: CASRTGGSSYNSPLHF. As DNA, the CDR3 is TGTGCCAGCAGAACAGGGGGAAGCTCCTATAATTCACCCCTCCACTTT.

This chain connects TRBV25-1 to TRBJ1-1; tentative D call: TRBD1 (5 bases). V was pared by 8 bases and J by 2 bases, with 18 bases between. Germline V gene lookup returns CDR1 MGHDK and CDR2 SYGVNS. The CDR3 consists of 15 residues. The CDR3 coding sequence is TGTGCCAGCGCTGCCGGCTGGGGCAGAAACACTGAAGCTTTCTTT. Encoded protein: CASAAGWGRNTEAFF.

The CDR3: CASSTPAHRYTEAFF. CDR3 sequence (DNA): TGTGCCAGTAGTACCCCGGCGCACCGCTACACTGAAGCTTTCTTT. This chain links TRBV19 with TRBJ1-1, with D uncertain. V lost 4 bases and J lost 3, with 15 bases in between. CDR1 and CDR2 from the germline V gene are LNHDA and SQIVND (reference sequence). This CDR3 has 15 amino acids.

The chain links TRBV4-2 to TRBJ1-2, with no clear D. Trimming cost V 4 bases and J 5 bases, with 14 bases left between them. Germline V gene sequence: CDR1 LGHNA, CDR2 YNFKEQ. This CDR3 comprises 14 residues. The CDR3 spells CASSREAASYGYTF. CDR3 sequence (DNA): TGTGCCAGCAGCCGAGAGGCGGCGTCTTATGGCTACACCTTC.

The chain joins TRBV3-1 (or the pseudogene TRBV3-2) to TRBJ1-4; a possible D gene is TRBD1 (6 bases). Trimming removed 2 bases at V and 4 bases at J, with 8 bases between. This CDR3 spans 14 amino acids. Germline V gene data show CDR1 as LGHDT and CDR2 as YNNKEL (reference sequence). CDR3 loop: CASSQTDSNEKLFF. In DNA, the CDR3 is TGTGCCAGCAGCCAAACGGACAGTAATGAAAAACTGTTTTTT.

V and J are TRBV7-9 and TRBJ2-2; D is uncertain. V was pared by 5 bases and J by 4 bases, with 8 bases between. This CDR3 has 13 amino acids. Germline V lookup: CDR1 SEHNR, CDR2 FQNEAQ (reference sequence). The CDR3 here is CASSPRSTGELFF. In nucleotides, the CDR3 is TGTGCCAGCAGCCCCAGGAGCACCGGGGAGCTGTTTTTT.

This clone was seen only once. V is TRBV27 and J is TRBJ1-1; 8 bases match TRBD1. V dropped 6 bases and J dropped 0; count of bases not matched to a gene: 3. Per the germline V gene, CDR1 is MNHEY and CDR2 is SMNVEV (reference sequence). The CDR3 has 14 amino acids. This CDR3 reads CASSRDRMNTEAFF. The CDR3 DNA reads TGTGCCAGCAGCAGGGACAGGATGAACACTGAAGCTTTCTTT.

The J gene is TRBJ1-2, the V gene TRBV5-1; possible D gene TRBD1, 6 bases. V gave up 4 bases and J gave up 3 bases, with 16 bases separating them. In germline, CDR1 is SGHRS, CDR2 YFSETQ. The CDR3 runs 15 residues. CDR3 bases: TGCGCCAGCAGCAAATCAGATACAGGGCACTATGGCTACACCTTC. It yields the protein CASSKSDTGHYGYTF.

This chain uses TRBV21-1 with TRBJ2-7; TRBD1, the table's D call, lacks a check against the DNA. TRBV21-1 is a pseudogene segment. This CDR3 is 16 amino acids long. CDR3 amino acids: CASSPSKSGQRDEQYF. In DNA form, the CDR3 reads TGTGCCAGCAGCCCCTCAAAATCGGGACAGCGGGACGAGCAGTACTTC.

DNA for the CDR3: TGCGCCAGCAGCCGGGACCAGAGCTCCTACAATGAGCAGTTCTTC. Amino acid sequence: CASSRDQSSYNEQFF. The chain uses TRBV5-1 and TRBJ2-1; perhaps D is TRBD1 or TRBD2 (5 bases each). The germline gives CDR1 SGHRS, CDR2 YFSETQ. The CDR3 sequence is 15 residues long. Trimming cost V 4 bases and J 0 bases, with 11 bases left between them.

J is TRBJ2-2 and V is TRBV5-1; the D is unclear. Trimming cost V 1 base and J 2 bases, with 9 bases left between them. Germline values: CDR1 SGHRS, CDR2 YFSETQ. This CDR3 contains 15 residues. The CDR3 here is CASSLQTHNTGELFF. The CDR3 DNA reads TGCGCCAGCAGCTTGCAGACGCACAACACCGGGGAGCTGTTTTTT.

The chain recombines TRBV5-1 with TRBJ2-1, with 7 bases matching TRBD1. This CDR3 comprises 15 residues. J lost 2 bases, V lost 4 bases, and 6 bases had no gene match. CDR1 and CDR2 from the germline V gene are SGHRS and YFSETQ. The CDR3 region is CASSTGTATYNEQFF. In nucleotides, the CDR3 is TGCGCCAGCAGCACAGGGACAGCTACCTACAATGAGCAGTTCTTC.

V gene TRBV11-1 combines with J gene TRBJ2-3; weak D call: TRBD2 (7 bases). Germline CDR1 SGHAT, CDR2 FQDESV (reference sequence). V lost 0 bases and J lost 1, with 8 bases in between. This CDR3 is built from 15 residues. Here the CDR3 DNA reads TGTGCCAGCAGCTTAGCAGGGGGGGGCACAGATACGCAGTATTTT. Its translation: CASSLAGGGTDTQYF.

The V gene is TRBV29-1, the J gene TRBJ2-1; TRBD2 matches 9 bases. In germline, CDR1 is SQVTM, CDR2 ANQGSEA. The V and J ends lost 3 bases and 6 bases, in that order; junction bases with no gene match: 3. This CDR3 has 13 amino acids. In DNA form, the CDR3 reads TGCAGCGTTGACCGCGGGGGGGCCAATGAGCAGTTCTTC. This encodes CSVDRGGANEQFF.